This T cell receptor (beta chain) was sequenced in a study of human T cells and chemical hapten exposure. TCRdb analysed the RACE reads with MiXCR anew, one entry per CDR3 protein. The profile shows under 110,000 distinct CDR3 sequences, around 12% of them singletons. This clonotype turned up a few times. The length of the CDR3 is 15 residues. The ends lost 6 bases at V and 2 bases at J; junction bases unmatched: 7. From germline, CDR1 is MDHEN and CDR2 SYDVKM. As to time point: pre-sensitization, week 0. Treatment: therapeutic diphenylcyclopropenone sensitization with weekly scalp DPC. In every case, blood was obtained before the patch test was applied. The study drew its donors from alopecia patients who were 18 to 70 years old and suitable for DPC.

The rearrangement uses TRBV28 and TRBJ2-7; 10 positions agree with TRBD1. The sequencing used whole blood, collected in connection with sensitization to the hapten diphenylcyclopropenone (DPC). The receptor was isolated from a woman in her fifties or sixties with alopecia areata. Some clones in this sample may be carry-over from other donors' samples. For the CDR3, the DNA is TGTGCCAGCAGCCAGACAGGGGGCTGGACCTACGAGCAGTACTTC. Residues: CASSQTGGWTYEQYF. Combining the CDR3 with reference TRBV28 and TRBJ2-7 gives the whole variable domain DVKVTQSSRYLVKRTGEKVFLECVQDMDHENMFWYRQDPGLGLRLIYFSYDVKMKEKGDIPEGYSVSREKKERFSLILESASTNQTSMYLCASSQTGGWTYEQYFGPGTRLTVT.